This entry is about one TCR beta chain. Antigen: not known. The sample comes from a study of T-cell memory formation after mild COVID-19. Study summary: For the most part, TCR clusters were specific to one donor. Study-wide points: Pre-infection memory already had some responding clones, implying cross-reactive memory joined. Clones that got smaller from day 15 to 85 had even CD4/CD8, while clones growing later tipped toward CD4+.

Using its own MiXCR run on the 5' RACE reads, TCRdb lists one record per CDR3 protein. The sample includes roughly 300,000 distinct CDR3 sequences, roughly an eighth of them seen just once. The length of the CDR3 is 16 residues. Germline CDR1 SGHRS, CDR2 YFSETQ. The V end was cut by 1 base, the J end by 7 bases, with 17 bases between. V is TRBV5-1 and J is TRBJ2-2; D gene uncertain. The receptor was derived from a man aged 18-30 years who had mild COVID-19 (a few samples of this study predate the infection). Cell type and time point are not known. The sequencing input was PBMCs or a T cell subset sorted from them (not recorded which). In DNA form, the CDR3 reads TGCGCCAGCAGCTTGTCACAATCAGTAGGTCGCGGGGAGCTGTTTTTT. Residues: CASSLSQSVGRGELFF.